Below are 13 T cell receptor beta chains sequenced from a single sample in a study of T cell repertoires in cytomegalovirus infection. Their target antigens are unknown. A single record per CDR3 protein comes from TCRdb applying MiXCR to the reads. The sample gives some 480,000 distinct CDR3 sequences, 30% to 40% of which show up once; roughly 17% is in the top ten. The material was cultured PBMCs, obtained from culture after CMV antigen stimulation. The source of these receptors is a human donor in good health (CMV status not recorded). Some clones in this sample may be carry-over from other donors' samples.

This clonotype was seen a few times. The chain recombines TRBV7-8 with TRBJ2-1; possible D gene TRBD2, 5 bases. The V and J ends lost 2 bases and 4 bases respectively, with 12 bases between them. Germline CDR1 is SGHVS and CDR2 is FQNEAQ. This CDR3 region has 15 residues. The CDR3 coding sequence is TGTGCCAGCAGCTTATCGGCTAGCTATTACAATGAGCAGTTCTTC. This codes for CASSLSASYYNEQFF.

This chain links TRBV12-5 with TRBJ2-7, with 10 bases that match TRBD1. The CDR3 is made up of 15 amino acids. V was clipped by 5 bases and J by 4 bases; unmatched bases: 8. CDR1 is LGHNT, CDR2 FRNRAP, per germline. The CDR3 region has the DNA TGTGCTAGTGGTATAGGGGGACAGGGGTCTTACGAGCAGTACTTC. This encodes CASGIGGQGSYEQYF.

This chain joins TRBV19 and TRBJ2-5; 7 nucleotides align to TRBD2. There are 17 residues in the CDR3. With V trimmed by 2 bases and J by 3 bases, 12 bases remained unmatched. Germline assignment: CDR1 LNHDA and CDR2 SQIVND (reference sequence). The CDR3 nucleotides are TGTGCCAGTAGTATATGGCCCCGGGGGGATGAAGAAGAGACCCAGTACTTC. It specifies CASSIWPRGDEEETQYF. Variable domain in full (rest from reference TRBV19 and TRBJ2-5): DGGITQSPKYLFRKEGQNVTLSCEQNLNHDAMYWYRQDPGQGLRLIYYSQIVNDFQKGDIAEGYSVSREKKESFPLTVTSAQKNPTAFYLCASSIWPRGDEEETQYFGPGTRLLVL.

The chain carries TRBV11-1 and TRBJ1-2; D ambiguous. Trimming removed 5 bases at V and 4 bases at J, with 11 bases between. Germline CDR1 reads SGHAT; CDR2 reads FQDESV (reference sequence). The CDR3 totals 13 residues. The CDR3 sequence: CASSPMQSYGYTF. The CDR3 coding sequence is TGTGCCAGCAGCCCGATGCAGAGCTATGGCTACACCTTC.

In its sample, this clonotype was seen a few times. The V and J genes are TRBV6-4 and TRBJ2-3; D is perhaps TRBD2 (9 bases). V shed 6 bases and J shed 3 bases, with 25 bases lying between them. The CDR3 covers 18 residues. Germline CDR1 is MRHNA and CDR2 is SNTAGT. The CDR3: CASRRTGLNSGRTDTQYF. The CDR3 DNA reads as TGTGCCAGCAGGAGGACAGGGCTGAATAGCGGGAGAACAGATACGCAGTATTTT.

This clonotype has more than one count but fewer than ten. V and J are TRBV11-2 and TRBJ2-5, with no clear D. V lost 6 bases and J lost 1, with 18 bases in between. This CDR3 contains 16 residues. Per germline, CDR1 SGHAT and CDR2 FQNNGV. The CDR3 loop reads CASSRSVAQLQETQYF. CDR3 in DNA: TGTGCCAGCAGTCGGTCGGTGGCCCAGCTCCAAGAGACCCAGTACTTC.

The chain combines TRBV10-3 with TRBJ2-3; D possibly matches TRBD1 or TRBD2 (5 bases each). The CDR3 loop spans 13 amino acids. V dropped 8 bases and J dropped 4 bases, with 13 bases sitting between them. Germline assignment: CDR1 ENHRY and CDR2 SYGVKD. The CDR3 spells CAIRARDADTQYF. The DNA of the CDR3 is TGTGCCATCCGGGCCCGGGACGCAGATACGCAGTATTTT.

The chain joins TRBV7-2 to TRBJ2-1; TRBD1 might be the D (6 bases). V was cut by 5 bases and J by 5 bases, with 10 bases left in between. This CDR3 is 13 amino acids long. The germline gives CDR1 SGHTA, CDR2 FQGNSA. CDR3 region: CASSVYRDNEQFF. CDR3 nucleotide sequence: TGTGCCAGCAGCGTGTACAGGGACAATGAGCAGTTCTTC.

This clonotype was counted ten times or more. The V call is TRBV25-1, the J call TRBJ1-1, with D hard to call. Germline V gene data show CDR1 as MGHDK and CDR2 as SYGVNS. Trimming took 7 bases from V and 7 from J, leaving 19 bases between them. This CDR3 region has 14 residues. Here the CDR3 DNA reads TGTGCCAGCACGGGCACTCCAAGAGATGGTGAAGCTTTCTTT. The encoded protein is CASTGTPRDGEAFF.

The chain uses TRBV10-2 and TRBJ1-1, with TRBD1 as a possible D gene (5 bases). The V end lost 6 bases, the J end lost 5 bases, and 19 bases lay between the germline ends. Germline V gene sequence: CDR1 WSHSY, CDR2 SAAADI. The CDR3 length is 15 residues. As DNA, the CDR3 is TGCGCCAGCAGGAAAAGCAGGGCGTCGGGGACTGAAGCTTTCTTT. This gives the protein CASRKSRASGTEAFF.

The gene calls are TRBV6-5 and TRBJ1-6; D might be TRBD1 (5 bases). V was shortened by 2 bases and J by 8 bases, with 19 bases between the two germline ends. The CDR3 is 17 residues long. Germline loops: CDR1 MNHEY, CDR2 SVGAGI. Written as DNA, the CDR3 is TGTGCCAGCAGTTACCGGGGGGTCCCCGGTGGGGATTCACCCCTCCACTTT. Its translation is CASSYRGVPGGDSPLHF.

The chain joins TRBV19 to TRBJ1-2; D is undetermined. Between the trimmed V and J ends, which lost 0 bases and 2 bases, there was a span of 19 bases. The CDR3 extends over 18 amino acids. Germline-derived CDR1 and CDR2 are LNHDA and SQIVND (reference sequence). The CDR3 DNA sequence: TGTGCCAGTAGTATAGATCTAGGCGGTGCCGACACCAACTATGGCTACACCTTC. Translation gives CASSIDLGGADTNYGYTF.

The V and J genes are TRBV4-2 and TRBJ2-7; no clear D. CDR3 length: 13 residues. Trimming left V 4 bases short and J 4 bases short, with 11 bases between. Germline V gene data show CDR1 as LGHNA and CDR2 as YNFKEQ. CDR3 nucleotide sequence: TGTGCCAGCAGCCTCCCTAACCTATACGAGCAGTACTTC. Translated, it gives CASSLPNLYEQYF.